This entry concerns a single TCR beta chain. Its antigen remains unknown. This specimen belongs to a study of T cell responses to AZD1222 COVID-19 vaccine. Regarding the study as a whole: An increase in Spike-specific TCR breadth and depth was observed after two AZD1222 doses. Sampling captured repertoires only after the peak T cell response. Donors in the cohort were predominantly white British and more often female, and clonal diversity was possibly underestimated.

The method was immunoSEQ multiplex PCR; TCRdb's version includes in-frame clones alone and lacks a portion of them. The table has around 170,000 clones, 88% seen once. Per germline, CDR1 SGDLS and CDR2 YYNGEE. Trimming cost V 4 bases and J 14 bases, with 21 bases left between them. This CDR3 is 14 amino acids long. Sample: peripheral blood, taken 28 days after the second AZD1222 dose. The chain recombines TRBV9 with TRBJ1-4, with a weak D call TRBD1 (5 bases). This sequence was found in an adult who received the AZD1222 COVID-19 vaccine. CDR3 DNA sequence: TGTGCCAGCAGCCCCCATGAAGTGGAGGAGGGGCTGTTTTTT. It encodes CASSPHEVEEGLFF.